The 13 T cell receptor beta chains listed next were all sequenced from one sample in a study of T cells after posttransplantation cyclophosphamide. Cyclophosphamide on days +3 and +4 followed busulfan-fludarabine conditioning and a marrow graft. Generated by immunoSEQ multiplex PCR, the TCRdb table keeps only in-frame clones and is missing some. Recorded here are over 2,500 clones, none singletons. Sequenced here: PBMCs, sampled 84 days after allogeneic stem cell transplant with posttransplant cyclophosphamide. The receptors here all came from a female patient in her thirties or forties who received an allogeneic stem cell transplant from a related donor, was CMV-positive, and had no GVHD. Some T cells could come from the graft donor.

This clone was recorded many times. CDR3 sequence: CASRYLRLGQGADEQFF. The CDR3 DNA reads TGTGCCAGCAGGTATTTGAGATTAGGACAGGGGGCCGATGAGCAGTTCTTC. The chain uses TRBV5-6 and TRBJ2-1; 11 bases align to TRBD1. Trimming cost V 5 bases and J 8 bases; bases outside gene matches: 15. The V gene's germline CDR1 is SGHDT and CDR2 YYEEEE. The CDR3 runs to 17 residues.

This clone has at least ten counts. The V and J genes are TRBV16 and TRBJ1-1; maybe TRBD1 (5 bases). Per the germline V gene, CDR1 is KGHSY and CDR2 is FQNENV. CDR3 length equals 14 residues. The ends were cut back, 5 bases at V and 4 bases at J, with 14 bases in the middle. The CDR3 spells CASSGVQGGTEAFF. CDR3 sequence (DNA): TGTGCCAGCAGCGGAGTGCAGGGTGGCACTGAAGCTTTCTTT.

In this sample, this clone turned up many times. The chain is built from TRBV5-4 and TRBJ1-2; D may be TRBD1 (6 bases). The CDR3 has 15 residues. Germline V gene data show CDR1 as SGHNT and CDR2 as YYREEE (reference sequence). Trimming shortened V by 4 bases and J by 8 bases, and 21 bases separated the two germline ends. In nucleotides, the CDR3 is TGTGCCAGCAGCCCGGGGGGGGGCAGGTTGGAAGGCTACACCTTC. Amino acids: CASSPGGGRLEGYTF.

This clone has a count of ten or more. This chain joins TRBV7-2 and TRBJ2-2; D uncertain. CDR1 and CDR2 from the germline V gene are SGHTA and FQGNSA. V was pared by 1 base and J by 5 bases, with 5 bases between. The length of the CDR3 is 13 residues. The CDR3 is CASSLDRTGELFF. Written as DNA, the CDR3 is TGTGCCAGCAGCTTAGACAGAACCGGGGAGCTGTTTTTT.

The V and J genes are TRBV11-1 and TRBJ2-7, with D possibly being TRBD1 (6 bases). CDR3 length: 14 residues. The germline CDR1 and CDR2 sequences are SGHAT and FQDESV (reference sequence). Trimming removed 5 bases at V and 2 bases at J, with 13 bases between. For the CDR3, the DNA is TGTGCCAGCAGCCCACCAGGACAGCCCTACGAGCAGTACTTC. Its protein product is CASSPPGQPYEQYF.

Ten or more counts support this clone. CDR3 in amino acids: CASSSDKKVYNEQFF. The CDR3 DNA is TGTGCCAGCAGTTCGGACAAGAAAGTGTACAATGAGCAGTTCTTC. The chain couples TRBV27 to TRBJ2-1; perhaps TRBD1 as D (5 bases). CDR3 size: 15 residues. The germline CDR1 and CDR2 sequences are MNHEY and SMNVEV (reference sequence). Trimming took off 4 bases at V and 4 bases at J, with 14 bases between the two ends.

This clone was found many times. The chain is built from TRBV6-1 and TRBJ1-2; possible D gene TRBD1, 5 bases. Per the germline V gene, CDR1 is MNHNS and CDR2 is SASEGT. CDR3 length: 13 residues. Trimming left V 2 bases short and J 5 bases short, with 9 bases between. The CDR3, as DNA: TGTGCCAGCAGTGAAAACAGGTCGTATGGCTACACCTTC. Its translation: CASSENRSYGYTF.

The chain employs TRBV5-1 and TRBJ1-5; a possible D gene is TRBD1 (6 bases). This CDR3 contains 13 residues. The V and J ends lost 4 bases and 7 bases respectively, with 12 bases between them. Germline CDR1 is SGHRS and CDR2 is YFSETQ. The CDR3 is CASSREGGQPQHF. The CDR3 DNA is TGCGCCAGCAGCCGGGAGGGGGGGCAGCCCCAGCATTTT. The full variable domain, in which reference TRBV5-1 and TRBJ1-5 provide the parts outside the CDR3, is KAGVTQTPRYLIKTRGQQVTLSCSPISGHRSVSWYQQTPGQGLQFLFEYFSETQRNKGNFPGRFSGRQFSNSRSEMNVSTLELGDSALYLCASSREGGQPQHFGDGTRLSIL.

Ten or more counts support this clone. This CDR3 reads CASSYETGGVKWDGYTF. The DNA for the CDR3 is TGTGCCAGCAGTTACGAGACAGGGGGTGTGAAGTGGGATGGCTACACCTTC. The V and J genes are TRBV6-2 or TRBV6-3 and TRBJ1-2, with 9 bases that match TRBD1. V was pared by 2 bases and J by 6 bases, with 13 bases of the junction left unmatched. CDR1 is MNHEY, CDR2 SVGEGT, per germline. The CDR3 runs 17 residues.

This clone was seen at least ten times. J is TRBJ1-5 and V is TRBV12-3 or TRBV12-4; D unclear. The V gene lost 6 bases and the J gene lost 3 bases, with 12 bases spanning the gap. There are 14 residues in the CDR3. This chain's CDR3 is CASSNQRNNQPQHF. In DNA, the CDR3 is TGTGCCAGCAGCAACCAGAGAAACAATCAGCCCCAGCATTTT.

This clone has ten or more counts. The genes are TRBV10-2 and TRBJ1-1, with D hard to call. The germline CDR1 and CDR2 sequences are WSHSY and SAAADI. The CDR3 runs 11 residues. The V end was cut by 4 bases, the J end by 3 bases, with 3 bases between. CDR3 loop: CASSGHTEAFF. The CDR3 region has the DNA TGCGCCAGCAGTGGGCACACTGAAGCTTTCTTT.

By share of the sample, this clone is medium-sized. V is TRBV5-4 and J is TRBJ2-7, with 11 bases matching TRBD1. The V segment lost 0 bases and the J segment 7 bases; nucleotides outside the gene matches: 6. CDR3 size: 15 residues. Germline V gives CDR1 SGHNT, CDR2 YYREEE (reference sequence). CDR3 DNA sequence: TGTGCCAGCAGCTTGGGGGACAGGGGGGTTCGGGAGCAGTACTTC. Encoded protein: CASSLGDRGVREQYF.

This clone is classed as large. The chain links TRBV24-1 to TRBJ2-1; the D is unclear. The CDR3 has 15 residues. The V gene lost 4 bases and the J gene lost 0 bases, with 9 bases spanning the gap. CDR1 is KGHDR, CDR2 SFDVKD, per germline. DNA for the CDR3: TGTGCCACCAGTGACCACAAGAGCTCCTACAATGAGCAGTTCTTC. Translating it yields CATSDHKSSYNEQFF.